This T cell receptor (beta chain) was captured by sequencing in a study of OX40 agonist ivuxolimab in advanced cancers. Background on the study: Patients were roughly 83% male with ages about 23 to 79, mean approximately 62. Allowance was made for prior anti-PD-1, anti-PD-L1 or anti-CTLA-4 therapy, and roughly 40% had some.

The ends lost 4 bases at V and 2 bases at J; junction bases unmatched: 8. The germline V gene has CDR1 LNHDA and CDR2 SQIVND (reference sequence). The CDR3 has 16 amino acids. Some clones are missing from TCRdb's copy, which holds only in-frame ones; the method was immunoSEQ multiplex PCR. The sample carries more than 85,000 clones, roughly nine tenths recorded once. Samples of blood were obtained at baseline, on cycle 4 day 1, and on cycle 7 day 1. The chain employs TRBV19 and TRBJ1-2; 9 bases are shared with TRBD1. The material sequenced was CD4+ or CD8+ T cells sorted from blood, taken in a trial of the OX40 agonist ivuxolimab. The receptor comes from an adult with an advanced solid tumor such as melanoma, head and neck, liver or kidney cancer. Written as DNA, the CDR3 is TGTGCCAGTAGTAGCAGGACAGGGGACGGAAACTATGGCTACACCTTC. It translates to CASSSRTGDGNYGYTF.